The 8 T cell receptor beta chains below were found in one sample sequenced in a study of cytomegalovirus exposure and HLA in healthy donors. It was with 60 Vbeta and 13 Jbeta primers that the PCR ran. Produced via immunoSEQ multiplex PCR; TCRdb's table is partial and in-frame only. Among about 59,000 clones listed, around 80% were seen once. What was sequenced was PBMCs. Receptors originate from a middle-aged woman in good health and CMV-seronegative.

This chain links TRBV28 with TRBJ2-7; 7 bases are shared with TRBD2. J was trimmed by 3 bases and V by 2 bases; bases with no gene match: 4. Germline V lookup: CDR1 MDHEN, CDR2 SYDVKM. The CDR3 is made up of 14 amino acids. The chain's CDR3 is CASSLRLAVYEQYF. The DNA of the CDR3 is TGTGCCAGCAGTTTAAGACTAGCCGTCTACGAGCAGTACTTC. The variable domain in full, completed from reference TRBV28 and TRBJ2-7, reads DVKVTQSSRYLVKRTGEKVFLECVQDMDHENMFWYRQDPGLGLRLIYFSYDVKMKEKGDIPEGYSVSREKKERFSLILESASTNQTSMYLCASSLRLAVYEQYFGPGTRLTVT.

This clone was counted once. The chain joins TRBV10-3 to TRBJ2-7, with 10 bases lining up with TRBD1. Germline V gives CDR1 ENHRY, CDR2 SYGVKD. CDR3 length: 17 residues. V lost 4 bases, J lost 2 bases, and 11 bases stayed unmatched. The CDR3 loop reads CAISGPGSGTGAYEQYF. The CDR3 region has the DNA TGTGCCATCAGTGGCCCCGGATCCGGGACAGGGGCCTACGAGCAGTACTTC.

The rearrangement uses TRBV7-2 and TRBJ1-1, with 7 bases matching TRBD1. Trimming took 5 bases from V and 2 from J; bases not matched to a gene: 5. This CDR3 spans 14 amino acids. CDR1 SGHTA and CDR2 FQGNSA come from the germline V gene. The CDR3 loop is CASSLGQANTEAFF. CDR3 DNA: TGTGCCAGCAGCCTCGGACAGGCCAACACTGAAGCTTTCTTT. The complete variable domain, with remaining parts taken from reference TRBV7-2 and TRBJ1-1, reads GAGVSQSPSNKVTEKGKDVELRCDPISGHTALYWYRQSLGQGLEFLIYFQGNSAPDKSGLPSDRFSAERTGGSVSTLTIQRTQQEDSAVYLCASSLGQANTEAFFGQGTRLTVV.

The chain links TRBV6-5 to TRBJ2-3; 11 bases match TRBD2. The CDR3 sequence is 15 residues long. The junction had 1 base not matched to a gene; V was cut back by 5 bases and J by 0 bases. CDR1 is MNHEY, CDR2 SVGAGI, per germline. This CDR3 reads CASSLAGGSTDTQYF. CDR3 bases: TGTGCCAGCAGTCTAGCGGGAGGCAGCACAGATACGCAGTATTTT.

CDR3 bases: TGTGCCAGCAGCCCCCTCCAGGGGATCAACGAGCAGTACTTC. Its protein product is CASSPLQGINEQYF. V and J are TRBV6-6 and TRBJ2-7, with a possible D match to TRBD1 (6 bases). The CDR3 sequence is 14 residues long. Trimming took off 6 bases at V and 5 bases at J, with 17 bases between the two ends. Germline V gene sequence: CDR1 MNHNY, CDR2 SVGAGI (reference sequence).

The genes are TRBV19 and TRBJ2-7; 7 positions match TRBD1. From germline, CDR1 is LNHDA and CDR2 SQIVND (reference sequence). Trimming took 6 bases from V and 0 from J; bases not matched to a gene: 5. The CDR3 spans 14 residues. The CDR3 loop reads CASRLRDSSYEQYF. The DNA of the CDR3 is TGTGCCAGTAGGCTCCGGGACAGCTCCTACGAGCAGTACTTC. The full variable domain, its missing parts supplied by reference TRBV19 and TRBJ2-7, is DGGITQSPKYLFRKEGQNVTLSCEQNLNHDAMYWYRQDPGQGLRLIYYSQIVNDFQKGDIAEGYSVSREKKESFPLTVTSAQKNPTAFYLCASRLRDSSYEQYFGPGTRLTVT.

The chain is built from TRBV19 and TRBJ2-1, with D tentatively TRBD2 (6 bases). The CDR3 covers 16 residues. Germline V gene sequence: CDR1 LNHDA, CDR2 SQIVND (reference sequence). V was cut by 3 bases and J by 3 bases, with 15 bases left in between. CDR3 nucleotides: TGTGCCAGTAGTATTGGGTGGGGGGAGTTCTACAATGAGCAGTTCTTC. This translates into CASSIGWGEFYNEQFF.

This clone was counted only a few times. J is TRBJ1-4 and V is TRBV5-7; unclear D gene. TRBV5-7 is designated an ORF whose function remains uncertain. V was pared by 0 bases and J by 8 bases, with 14 bases between. The CDR3 length is 15 residues. For the CDR3, the DNA is TGTGCCAGCAGCTTGGGCAGCACCCTCAGGGAAAAACTGTTTTTT. Encoded protein: CASSLGSTLREKLFF.